The 18 T cell receptor beta chains listed next were all sequenced from one sample in a study of T cells in Graves' hyperthyroidism and ophthalmopathy. Amplification yielded TCR beta CDR3 regions, with RNA transcripts as the source. HTBI primers were the set used in a first-round RT-PCR of the TCR CDR3. MiXCR was run by TCRdb on the multiplex PCR reads, yielding one entry per CDR3 protein. The table lists around 380,000 distinct CDR3 sequences, around an eighth of them singletons. Sequencing was carried out using blood. These receptors originate from a man younger than 40 with Graves' hyperthyroidism that later progressed to Graves' ophthalmopathy.

V and J are TRBV3-1 and TRBJ2-1; 10 nucleotides match TRBD2. V gave up 1 base and J gave up 2 bases; unmatched junction bases: 2. The CDR3 extends over 16 amino acids. Germline V gives CDR1 LGHDT, CDR2 YNNKEL (reference sequence). The CDR3 sequence is CASSQATSGAYNEQFF. The DNA of the CDR3 is TGTGCCAGCAGCCAAGCCACTAGCGGGGCCTACAATGAGCAGTTCTTC.

The sample holds many counts of this clonotype. This chain uses TRBV20-1 with TRBJ2-3; D is ambiguous. The CDR3 is 14 amino acids. V was cut by 6 bases and J by 0 bases, with 13 bases left in between. In germline, CDR1 is DFQATT, CDR2 SNEGSKA (reference sequence). CDR3 protein: CSATTLLSTDTQYF. The CDR3, as DNA: TGCAGTGCCACGACCTTACTTAGCACAGATACGCAGTATTTT.

As concerns this clonotype: A much larger clone differs by one base, so this may be a read error. This chain connects TRBV5-1 to TRBJ1-6; D not resolved. CDR1 SGHRS and CDR2 YFSETQ come from the germline V gene. This CDR3 contains 14 residues. The V end lost 0 bases, the J end lost 14 bases, and 15 bases lay between the germline ends. The CDR3 protein is CASSLDYNPSALHF. CDR3 bases: TGCGCCAGCAGCTTGGATTATAACCCCTCGGCCCTCCACTTT.

In this sample, this clonotype turned up many times. The V gene is TRBV5-6, the J gene TRBJ1-1, with no clear D. The length of the CDR3 is 15 residues. Germline lookup yields CDR1 SGHDT and CDR2 YYEEEE. The germline V and J ends were trimmed by 6 bases and 6 bases, with 21 bases remaining between them. The CDR3 protein is CASTPLAAIPPEAFF. As DNA, the CDR3 is TGTGCCAGCACCCCCCTAGCAGCCATCCCACCTGAAGCTTTCTTT.

In nucleotides, the CDR3 is TGTGCCAGCAGCCAAGGTTGGAGTGGACAGCCCCAGCATTTT. It encodes CASSQGWSGQPQHF. The chain has TRBV3-1 and TRBJ1-5; unclear D gene. The CDR3 is 14 amino acids. CDR1 is LGHDT, CDR2 YNNKEL, per germline (reference sequence). V shed 1 base and J shed 7 bases, with 11 bases lying between them.

This clonotype came up many times. The chain combines TRBV20-1 with TRBJ2-7, with TRBD2 identical over 8 bases. The CDR3 sequence is 13 residues long. With V trimmed by 2 bases and J by 7 bases, 7 bases remained unmatched. CDR1 DFQATT and CDR2 SNEGSKA come from the germline V gene (reference sequence). CDR3 in amino acids: CSARPGRGYEQYF. The CDR3 region has the DNA TGCAGTGCTAGACCCGGGAGGGGGTATGAGCAGTACTTC.

The sample holds a few counts of this clonotype. The chain has TRBV7-6 and TRBJ2-2; D gene uncertain. The CDR3 covers 15 residues. CDR1 is SGHVS and CDR2 is FNYEAQ in the germline V gene. V dropped 2 bases and J dropped 4 bases, with 11 bases sitting between them. The CDR3 nucleotides are TGTGCCAGCAGCTTATACGGCATGGTCACCGGGGAGCTGTTTTTT. The encoded protein is CASSLYGMVTGELFF.

This clonotype was counted at least ten times. The chain uses TRBV7-3 and TRBJ1-2; no firm D call. The V end lost 4 bases, the J end lost 1 base, and 16 bases lay between the germline ends. The CDR3 runs 16 residues. Germline V lookup: CDR1 SGHTA, CDR2 FQGTGA. CDR3 in DNA: TGTGCCAGCAGCTCCCGGACCGGGAACTATAACTATGGCTACACCTTC. Translating gives CASSSRTGNYNYGYTF.

V gene TRBV4-1 combines with J gene TRBJ1-5; D not resolved. This CDR3 has 15 residues. The germline V gene encodes CDR1 MGHRA and CDR2 YSYEKL. V was shortened by 1 base and J by 1 base, with 8 bases between the two germline ends. CDR3 residues: CASSQGLGSNQPQHF. CDR3 DNA sequence: TGCGCCAGCAGCCAAGGTCTCGGCAGCAATCAGCCCCAGCATTTT.

On this clonotype itself: The CDR3 does not end in the conserved phenylalanine or tryptophan, so this is likely a read error. Here the CDR3 DNA reads TGTGCCAGCTCACCCCTACAGGGGCATGAGCAGTTCTCC. The encoded protein is CASSPLQGHEQFS. The chain couples TRBV18 to TRBJ2-1; 7 bases agree with TRBD1. The CDR3 loop spans 13 amino acids. Germline V gene lookup returns CDR1 KGHSH and CDR2 LQKENI. Trimming removed 3 bases from V and 8 bases from J; junction bases left unmatched: 4.

V is TRBV6-5 and J is TRBJ2-2; TRBD2 aligns across 8 bases. Unmatched junction bases numbered 9, after V lost 4 bases and J lost 5 bases. Germline V gives CDR1 MNHEY, CDR2 SVGAGI. The CDR3 runs 16 residues. The CDR3 loop is CASSSPGLVLTGELFF. CDR3 nucleotide sequence: TGTGCCAGCAGTTCACCGGGACTAGTTCTGACCGGGGAGCTGTTTTTT.

This clonotype was recorded many times. The rearrangement links TRBV5-5 to TRBJ1-1, with D tentatively TRBD1 (5 bases). This CDR3 contains 15 residues. Trimming took 2 bases from V and 1 from J, leaving 12 bases between them. The germline gives CDR1 SGHKS, CDR2 YYEKEE (reference sequence). CDR3 region: CASSFRAFENTEAFF. The CDR3, as DNA: TGTGCCAGCAGCTTCAGGGCTTTTGAGAACACTGAAGCTTTCTTT.

This clonotype was observed a handful of times. This chain connects TRBV2 to TRBJ2-1; 9 nucleotides agree with TRBD1. This CDR3 contains 16 residues. Trimming removed 0 bases from V and 7 bases from J; junction bases left unmatched: 7. CDR1 and CDR2 (germline): SNHLY, FYNNEI. CDR3 region: CASSEALNRGRNEQFF. The CDR3 nucleotides read TGTGCCAGCAGTGAAGCGCTTAACAGGGGGCGTAATGAGCAGTTCTTC.

There are many counts of this clonotype. The chain joins TRBV9 to TRBJ1-1; tentatively, D is TRBD1 (5 bases). Germline CDR1 is SGDLS and CDR2 is YYNGEE. This CDR3 contains 15 residues. V was shortened by 4 bases and J by 4 bases, with 17 bases between the two germline ends. CDR3 protein: CASSPPRGVGTEAFF. The CDR3 DNA sequence: TGTGCCAGCAGCCCCCCCCGGGGGGTAGGCACTGAAGCTTTCTTT. The complete variable domain, with remaining parts taken from reference TRBV9 and TRBJ1-1, reads DSGVTQTPKHLITATGQRVTLRCSPRSGDLSVYWYQQSLDQGLQFLIQYYNGEERAKGNILERFSAQQFPDLHSELNLSSLELGDSALYFCASSPPRGVGTEAFFGQGTRLTVV.

The CDR3, as DNA: TGTGCCAGCAGTTACCCAACAGTTGGAGGGGGCAACGAGCAGTACTTC. This gives the protein CASSYPTVGGGNEQYF. The V gene is TRBV6-6, the J gene TRBJ2-7, with D possibly being TRBD1 (7 bases). The germline V gene has CDR1 MNHNY and CDR2 SVGAGI (reference sequence). V was pared by 2 bases and J by 5 bases, with 19 bases between. The CDR3 totals 16 residues.

The chain couples TRBV5-1 to TRBJ1-4; unclear D gene. V lost 0 bases and J lost 0, with 15 bases in between. Germline CDR1 is SGHRS and CDR2 is YFSETQ. The CDR3 has 18 amino acids. CDR3 protein: CASSLAPSPWATNEKLFF. CDR3 coding DNA: TGCGCCAGCAGCTTGGCCCCATCACCCTGGGCAACTAATGAAAAACTGTTTTTT.

This clonotype was counted only a few times. The chain has TRBV14 and TRBJ2-3; possible D gene TRBD1, 7 bases. The V and J ends lost 2 bases and 1 base respectively, with 16 bases between them. The CDR3 extends over 17 amino acids. Germline assignment: CDR1 SGHDN and CDR2 FVKESK. The CDR3 region has the DNA TGTGCCAGCAGCCAATCCAGGGGGGCATCGGGCACAGATACGCAGTATTTT. As protein: CASSQSRGASGTDTQYF.

The rearrangement links TRBV2 to TRBJ1-5; a possible D gene is TRBD1 (5 bases). CDR3 length: 12 residues. V was pared by 5 bases and J by 6 bases, with 8 bases between. The V gene's germline CDR1 is SNHLY and CDR2 FYNNEI. The CDR3 DNA follows: TGTGCCAGCAGTTGGGACTTTCAGCCCCAGCATTTT. Translating it yields CASSWDFQPQHF.